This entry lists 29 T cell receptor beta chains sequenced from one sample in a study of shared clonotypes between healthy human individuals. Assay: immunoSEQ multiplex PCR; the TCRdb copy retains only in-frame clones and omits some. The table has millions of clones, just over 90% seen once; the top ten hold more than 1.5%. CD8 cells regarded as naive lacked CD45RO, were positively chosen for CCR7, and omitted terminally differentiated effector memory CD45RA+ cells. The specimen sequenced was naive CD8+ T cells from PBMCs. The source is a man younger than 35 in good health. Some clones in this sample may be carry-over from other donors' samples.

The CDR3 DNA sequence: TGCGCCAGCAGCCAAGATAACAGAAGGAGGGTTAACACCATATATTTT. It specifies CASSQDNRRRVNTIYF. V usage is TRBV4-1 and J usage is TRBJ1-3; D ambiguous. From germline, CDR1 is MGHRA and CDR2 YSYEKL. V shed 0 bases and J shed 7 bases, with 16 bases lying between them. CDR3 length: 16 residues.

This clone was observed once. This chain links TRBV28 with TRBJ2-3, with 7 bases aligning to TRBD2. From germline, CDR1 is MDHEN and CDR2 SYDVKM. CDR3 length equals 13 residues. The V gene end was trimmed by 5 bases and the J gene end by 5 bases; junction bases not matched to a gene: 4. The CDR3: CASSGSGGDTQYF. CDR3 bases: TGTGCCAGCAGTGGGTCGGGGGGAGATACGCAGTATTTT. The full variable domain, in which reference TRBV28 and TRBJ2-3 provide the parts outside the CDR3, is DVKVTQSSRYLVKRTGEKVFLECVQDMDHENMFWYRQDPGLGLRLIYFSYDVKMKEKGDIPEGYSVSREKKERFSLILESASTNQTSMYLCASSGSGGDTQYFGPGTRLTVL.

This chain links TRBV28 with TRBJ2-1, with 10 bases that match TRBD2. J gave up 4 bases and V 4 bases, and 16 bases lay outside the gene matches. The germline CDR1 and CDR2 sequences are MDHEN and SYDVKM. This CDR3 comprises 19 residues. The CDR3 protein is CASSSPLSELAGPYNEQFF. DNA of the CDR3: TGTGCCAGCAGTTCCCCATTATCTGAACTAGCGGGGCCTTACAATGAGCAGTTCTTC.

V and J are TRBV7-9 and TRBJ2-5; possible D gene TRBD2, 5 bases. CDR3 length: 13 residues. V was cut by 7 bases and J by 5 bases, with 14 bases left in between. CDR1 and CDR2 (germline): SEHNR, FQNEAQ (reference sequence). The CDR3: CASTTGRGETQYF. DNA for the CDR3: TGTGCCAGCACAACGGGCCGAGGGGAGACCCAGTACTTC.

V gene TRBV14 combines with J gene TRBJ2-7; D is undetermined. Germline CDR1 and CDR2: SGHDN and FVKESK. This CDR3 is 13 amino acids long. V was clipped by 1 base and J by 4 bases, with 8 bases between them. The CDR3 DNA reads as TGTGCCAGCAGCCAAGGGACGCGGTACGAGCAGTACTTC. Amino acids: CASSQGTRYEQYF.

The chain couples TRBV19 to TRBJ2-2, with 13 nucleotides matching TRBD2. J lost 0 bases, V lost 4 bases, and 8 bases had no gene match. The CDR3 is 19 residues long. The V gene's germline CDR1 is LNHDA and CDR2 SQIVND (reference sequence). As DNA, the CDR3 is TGTGCCAGTAGTACCCGGACTAGCGGGAGCGCCGCGAACACCGGGGAGCTGTTTTTT. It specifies CASSTRTSGSAANTGELFF.

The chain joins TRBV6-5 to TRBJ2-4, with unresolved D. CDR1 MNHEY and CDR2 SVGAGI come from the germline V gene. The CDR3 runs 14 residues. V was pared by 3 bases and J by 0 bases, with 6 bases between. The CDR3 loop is CASSYVGAKNIQYF. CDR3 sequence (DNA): TGTGCCAGCAGTTATGTTGGAGCCAAAAACATTCAGTACTTC.

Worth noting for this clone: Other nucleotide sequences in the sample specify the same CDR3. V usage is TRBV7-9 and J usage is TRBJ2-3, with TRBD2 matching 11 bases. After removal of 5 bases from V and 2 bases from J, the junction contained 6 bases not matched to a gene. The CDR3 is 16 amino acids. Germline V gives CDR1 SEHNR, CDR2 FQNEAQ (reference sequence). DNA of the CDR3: TGTGCCAGCAGCCCATGGACTAGCGGGTCCACAGATACGCAGTATTTT. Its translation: CASSPWTSGSTDTQYF.

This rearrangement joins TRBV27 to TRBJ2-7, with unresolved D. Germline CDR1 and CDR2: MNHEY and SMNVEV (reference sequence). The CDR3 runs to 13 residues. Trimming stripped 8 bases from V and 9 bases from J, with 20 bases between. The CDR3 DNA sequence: TGTGCCAGCCGCCAATCGTTCCGTGCTGGGCAGTACTTC. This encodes CASRQSFRAGQYF.

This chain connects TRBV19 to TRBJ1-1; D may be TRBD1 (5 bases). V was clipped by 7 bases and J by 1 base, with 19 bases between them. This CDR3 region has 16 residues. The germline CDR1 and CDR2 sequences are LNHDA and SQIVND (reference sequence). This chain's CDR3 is CASNTDAQASNTEAFF. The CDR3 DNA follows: TGTGCCAGTAATACAGATGCACAGGCTTCGAACACTGAAGCTTTCTTT. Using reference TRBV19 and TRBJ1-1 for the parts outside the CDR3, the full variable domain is DGGITQSPKYLFRKEGQNVTLSCEQNLNHDAMYWYRQDPGQGLRLIYYSQIVNDFQKGDIAEGYSVSREKKESFPLTVTSAQKNPTAFYLCASNTDAQASNTEAFFGQGTRLTVV.

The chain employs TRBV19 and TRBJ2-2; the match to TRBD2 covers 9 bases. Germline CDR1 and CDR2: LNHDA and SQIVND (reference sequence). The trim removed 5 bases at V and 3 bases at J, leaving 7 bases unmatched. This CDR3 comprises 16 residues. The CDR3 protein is CASSDWREGHTGELFF. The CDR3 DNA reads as TGTGCCAGTAGTGACTGGCGGGAGGGCCACACCGGGGAGCTGTTTTTT. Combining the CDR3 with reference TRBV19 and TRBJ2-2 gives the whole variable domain DGGITQSPKYLFRKEGQNVTLSCEQNLNHDAMYWYRQDPGQGLRLIYYSQIVNDFQKGDIAEGYSVSREKKESFPLTVTSAQKNPTAFYLCASSDWREGHTGELFFGEGSRLTVL.

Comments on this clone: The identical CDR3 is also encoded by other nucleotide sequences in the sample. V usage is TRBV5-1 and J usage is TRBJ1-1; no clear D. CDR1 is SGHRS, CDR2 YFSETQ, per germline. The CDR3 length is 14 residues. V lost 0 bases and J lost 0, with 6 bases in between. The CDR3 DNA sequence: TGCGCCAGCAGCTTGGCGCAGATGAACACTGAAGCTTTCTTT. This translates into CASSLAQMNTEAFF.

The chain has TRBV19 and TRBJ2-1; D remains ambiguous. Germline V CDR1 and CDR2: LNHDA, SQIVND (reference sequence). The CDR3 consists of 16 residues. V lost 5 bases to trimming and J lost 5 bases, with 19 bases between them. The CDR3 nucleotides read TGTGCCAGTAGTGGAAACCCCAATGGAGAGGACAATGAGCAGTTCTTC. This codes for CASSGNPNGEDNEQFF.

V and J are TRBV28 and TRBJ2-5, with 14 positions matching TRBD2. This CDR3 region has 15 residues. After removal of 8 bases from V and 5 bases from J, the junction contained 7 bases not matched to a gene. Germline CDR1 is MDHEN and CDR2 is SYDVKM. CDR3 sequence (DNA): TGTGCCAGCTCGGGACTAGCGGGAGTAAGGGAGACCCAGTACTTC. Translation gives CASSGLAGVRETQYF.

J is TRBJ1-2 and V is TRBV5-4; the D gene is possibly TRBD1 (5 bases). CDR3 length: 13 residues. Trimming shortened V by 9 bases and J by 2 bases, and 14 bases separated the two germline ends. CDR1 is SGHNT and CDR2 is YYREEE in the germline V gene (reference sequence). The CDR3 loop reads CATDLGGNYGYTF. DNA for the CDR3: TGTGCCACCGACCTGGGGGGGAACTATGGCTACACCTTC.

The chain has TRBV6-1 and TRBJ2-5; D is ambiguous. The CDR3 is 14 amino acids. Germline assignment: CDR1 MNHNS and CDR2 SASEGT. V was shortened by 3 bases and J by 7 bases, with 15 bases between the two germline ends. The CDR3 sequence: CASSELGSLGTQYF. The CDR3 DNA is TGTGCCAGCAGTGAGTTGGGTTCGTTAGGGACCCAGTACTTC.

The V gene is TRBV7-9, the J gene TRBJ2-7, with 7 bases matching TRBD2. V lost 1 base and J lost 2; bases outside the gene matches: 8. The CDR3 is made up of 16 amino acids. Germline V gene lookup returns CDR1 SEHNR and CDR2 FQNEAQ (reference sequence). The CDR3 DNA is TGTGCCAGCAGCTTAGGCGGGGGTACCAGAACCTACGAGCAGTACTTC. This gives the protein CASSLGGGTRTYEQYF.

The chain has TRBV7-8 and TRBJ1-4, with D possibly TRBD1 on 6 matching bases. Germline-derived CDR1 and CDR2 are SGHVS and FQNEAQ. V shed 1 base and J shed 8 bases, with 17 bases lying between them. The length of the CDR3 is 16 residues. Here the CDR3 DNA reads TGTGCCAGCAGCTTAGAATTGGCAGGCGGGGGCGAAAAACTGTTTTTT. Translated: CASSLELAGGGEKLFF.

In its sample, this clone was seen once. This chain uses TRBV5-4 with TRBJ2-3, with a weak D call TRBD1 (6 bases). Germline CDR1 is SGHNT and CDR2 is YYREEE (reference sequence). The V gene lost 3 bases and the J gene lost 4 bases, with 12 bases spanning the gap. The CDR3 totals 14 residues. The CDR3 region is CASSSIGGADTQYF. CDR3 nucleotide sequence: TGTGCCAGCAGCTCAATAGGGGGTGCAGATACGCAGTATTTT.

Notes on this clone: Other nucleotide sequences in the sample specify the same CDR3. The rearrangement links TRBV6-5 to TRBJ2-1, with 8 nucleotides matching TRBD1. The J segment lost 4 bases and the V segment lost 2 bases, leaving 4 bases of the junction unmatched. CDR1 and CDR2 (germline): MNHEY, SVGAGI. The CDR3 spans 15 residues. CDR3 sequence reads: CASSYRQGRYNEQFF. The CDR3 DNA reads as TGTGCCAGCAGTTACCGACAGGGGCGATACAATGAGCAGTTCTTC.

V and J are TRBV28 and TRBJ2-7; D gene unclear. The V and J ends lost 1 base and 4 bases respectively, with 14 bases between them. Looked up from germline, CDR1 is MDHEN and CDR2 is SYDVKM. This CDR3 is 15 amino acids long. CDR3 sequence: CASSLSETPLYEQYF. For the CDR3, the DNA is TGTGCCAGCAGTTTATCAGAAACCCCCCTTTACGAGCAGTACTTC.

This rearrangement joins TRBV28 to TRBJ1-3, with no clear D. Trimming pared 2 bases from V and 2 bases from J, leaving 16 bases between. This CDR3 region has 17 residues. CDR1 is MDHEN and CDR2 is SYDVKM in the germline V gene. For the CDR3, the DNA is TGTGCCAGCAGTTTAAGCCCGGATTTACCTGCTGGAAACACCATATATTTT. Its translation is CASSLSPDLPAGNTIYF.

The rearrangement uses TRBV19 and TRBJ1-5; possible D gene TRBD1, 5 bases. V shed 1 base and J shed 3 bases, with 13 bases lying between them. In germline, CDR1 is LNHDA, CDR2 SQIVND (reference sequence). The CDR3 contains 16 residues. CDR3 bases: TGTGCCAGTAGTATAGTCCCAGGGTGGTTCAATCAGCCCCAGCATTTT. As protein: CASSIVPGWFNQPQHF.

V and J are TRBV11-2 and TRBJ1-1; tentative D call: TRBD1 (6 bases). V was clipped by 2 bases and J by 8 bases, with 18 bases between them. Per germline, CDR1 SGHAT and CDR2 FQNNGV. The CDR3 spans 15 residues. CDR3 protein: CASSLPGHLMGEAFF. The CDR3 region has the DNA TGTGCCAGCAGCTTACCGGGACACTTAATGGGGGAAGCTTTCTTT.

The CDR3 DNA reads as TGTGCCAGCAGCGTATTTGGAGGTCGAACCTACAATGAGCAGTTCTTC. Translated, it gives CASSVFGGRTYNEQFF. The V and J genes are TRBV9 and TRBJ2-1; D might be TRBD2 (5 bases). Germline CDR1 reads SGDLS; CDR2 reads YYNGEE. The CDR3 contains 16 residues. V lost 1 base and J 2 bases, leaving 13 bases between the germline ends.

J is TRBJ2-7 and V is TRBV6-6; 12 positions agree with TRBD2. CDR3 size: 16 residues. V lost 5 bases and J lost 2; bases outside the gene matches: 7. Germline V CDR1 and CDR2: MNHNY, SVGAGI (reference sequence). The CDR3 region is CASSQGLAGGPYEQYF. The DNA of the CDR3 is TGTGCCAGCAGTCAAGGCCTAGCGGGAGGGCCCTACGAGCAGTACTTC.

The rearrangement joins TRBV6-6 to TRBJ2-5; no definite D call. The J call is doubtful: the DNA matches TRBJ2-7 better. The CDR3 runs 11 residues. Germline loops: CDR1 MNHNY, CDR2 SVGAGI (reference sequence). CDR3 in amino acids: CASFSPYEQYF. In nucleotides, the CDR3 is TGTGCCAGCTTTTCCCCATACGAGCAGTACTTC.

The CDR3 DNA sequence: TGTGCCAGCGGTACTAGCGGTAAAAACATTCAGTACTTC. Translation gives CASGTSGKNIQYF. This rearrangement joins TRBV11-2 to TRBJ2-4; TRBD2 aligns across 8 bases. The junction had 4 bases not matched to a gene; V was cut back by 8 bases and J by 4 bases. CDR1 is SGHAT, CDR2 FQNNGV, per germline. This CDR3 is built from 13 residues.

The CDR3 is CASSPRTSKETQYF. The CDR3 DNA reads TGTGCCAGCAGCCCACGGACCAGCAAAGAGACCCAGTACTTC. The rearrangement joins TRBV27 to TRBJ2-5; no clear D gene. Germline V gene lookup returns CDR1 MNHEY and CDR2 SMNVEV (reference sequence). CDR3 length equals 14 residues. The V end was cut by 6 bases, the J end by 3 bases, with 14 bases between.